The 27 T cell receptor beta chains reported below all come from one sample, sequenced in a study of OX40 agonist ivuxolimab in advanced cancers. TCRdb keeps only in-frame clones here, not all; method: immunoSEQ multiplex PCR. The sample includes roughly 60,000 clones, roughly 93% of them seen just once. The sequencing used CD4+ or CD8+ T cells sorted from blood, collected in a trial of the OX40 agonist ivuxolimab. These receptors all come from an adult with an advanced solid tumor such as melanoma, head and neck, liver or kidney cancer.

V and J are TRBV9 and TRBJ2-1, with D hard to call. V lost 4 bases, J lost 7 bases, and 15 bases lay in between. This CDR3 spans 14 amino acids. Germline V gene data show CDR1 as SGDLS and CDR2 as YYNGEE. The CDR3 nucleotides are TGTGCCAGCAGCCCCGTTTACGGAGCTAATGAGCAGTTCTTC. This translates into CASSPVYGANEQFF.

The V and J genes are TRBV29-1 and TRBJ2-7; 8 positions match TRBD1. The CDR3 is 15 residues long. CDR1 is SQVTM, CDR2 ANQGSEA, per germline. Trimming at V came to 6 bases and at J to 2 bases, leaving 12 bases not matched to a gene. The CDR3 coding sequence is TGCAGCGTGGAGGGGTGGACAGGGTCAACCTACGAGCAGTACTTC. Protein: CSVEGWTGSTYEQYF.

The chain links TRBV30 to TRBJ2-5, with D perhaps matching TRBD1 (5 bases). The germline V and J ends were trimmed by 4 bases and 5 bases, with 17 bases remaining between them. From germline, CDR1 is GTSNPN and CDR2 SVGIG (reference sequence). The CDR3 totals 14 residues. The CDR3 loop is CAWTLTGFGETQYF. Written as DNA, the CDR3 is TGTGCCTGGACCCTCACAGGATTCGGCGAGACCCAGTACTTC.

This sequence joins TRBV5-1 and TRBJ2-7; 9 bases align to TRBD2. Germline V gene sequence: CDR1 SGHRS, CDR2 YFSETQ. Trimming removed 0 bases from V and 0 bases from J; junction bases left unmatched: 4. This CDR3 spans 16 amino acids. This CDR3 reads CASSLGLAASSYEQYF. The CDR3 DNA reads TGCGCCAGCAGCTTGGGACTAGCGGCTAGCTCCTACGAGCAGTACTTC.

This chain uses TRBV5-5 with TRBJ2-1; either TRBD1 or TRBD2 may fit D (5 bases each). The CDR3 has 16 amino acids. Germline values: CDR1 SGHKS, CDR2 YYEKEE (reference sequence). Trimming took off 2 bases at V and 10 bases at J, with 22 bases between the two ends. In DNA, the CDR3 is TGTGCCAGCAGCTTTTCGGGGCCTGGACTCCAGCTGGAGCAGTTCTTC. This sequence encodes CASSFSGPGLQLEQFF.

The J gene is TRBJ2-1, the V gene TRBV4-3; D might be TRBD2 (6 bases). V was clipped by 3 bases and J by 5 bases, with 11 bases between them. The CDR3 consists of 14 residues. Germline V gene data show CDR1 as LGHNA and CDR2 as YSLEER. The CDR3 DNA reads as TGCGCCAGCAGCCACATACCGGGGGACAATGAGCAGTTCTTC. Translation gives CASSHIPGDNEQFF.

This chain uses TRBV19 with TRBJ1-1; D is uncertain. V was pared by 3 bases and J by 5 bases, with 13 bases between. CDR1 is LNHDA, CDR2 SQIVND, per germline (reference sequence). The CDR3 totals 14 residues. CDR3 DNA: TGTGCCAGTAGTATGCAAGCGGACGGGACTGAAGCTTTCTTT. Amino acids: CASSMQADGTEAFF.

The chain employs TRBV6-6 and TRBJ2-7; TRBD2 aligns across 8 bases. Unmatched junction bases numbered 7, after V lost 7 bases and J lost 5 bases. CDR1 is MNHNY and CDR2 is SVGAGI in the germline V gene (reference sequence). This CDR3 contains 13 residues. CDR3 DNA sequence: TGTGCCAGCAAGGAGCGGGGGACCCACGAGCAGTACTTC. This sequence encodes CASKERGTHEQYF.

Worth noting for this clone: An end of the junction differs from the germline gene, which may be a read error. J is TRBJ1-1 and V is TRBV25-1; the match to TRBD1 covers 7 bases. Germline assignment: CDR1 MGHDK and CDR2 SYGVNS. The CDR3 sequence is 15 residues long. In DNA form, the CDR3 reads TGTGCCAGCAGTGAATATCAGGGGGTGAAGACTGAAGCTTTCTTT. Translation: CASSEYQGVKTEAFF.

V gene TRBV5-6 combines with J gene TRBJ2-1; 9 bases map to TRBD2. V lost 0 bases and J lost 13; bases outside the gene matches: 2. Germline V gene data show CDR1 as SGHDT and CDR2 as YYEEEE. This CDR3 spans 12 amino acids. Written as DNA, the CDR3 is TGTGCCAGCAGCTTGGGACTAGCGGAACAGTTCTTC. This encodes CASSLGLAEQFF.

This clone was observed a single time. The V call is TRBV19, the J call TRBJ1-4, with 8 bases that match TRBD1. The CDR3 consists of 14 residues. CDR1 and CDR2 (germline): LNHDA, SQIVND (reference sequence). The V and J ends lost 6 bases and 8 bases, in that order; junction bases with no gene match: 8. CDR3 bases: TGTGCCAGTAGAACCAGGGGGCAGGGCGAAAAACTGTTTTTT. Its translation is CASRTRGQGEKLFF.

This chain links TRBV11-3 with TRBJ2-3, with D perhaps matching TRBD1 (5 bases). The CDR3 spans 15 residues. Trimming took off 1 base at V and 2 bases at J, with 10 bases between the two ends. Germline CDR1 reads SGHNT; CDR2 reads YENEEA. The CDR3 sequence: CASSLGGGFTDTQYF. The CDR3 coding sequence is TGTGCCAGCAGCTTAGGGGGCGGATTCACAGATACGCAGTATTTT.

Concerning this clone: The identical CDR3 is also encoded by other nucleotide sequences in the sample. J is TRBJ2-7 and V is TRBV4-2; D remains ambiguous. Germline-derived CDR1 and CDR2 are LGHNA and YNFKEQ. V was pared by 0 bases and J by 5 bases, with 2 bases between. This CDR3 comprises 11 residues. CDR3 nucleotides: TGTGCCAGCAGCCAAGAAAACGAGCAGTACTTC. Translating it yields CASSQENEQYF.

The chain joins TRBV5-5 to TRBJ2-7, with 7 bases that match TRBD1. V lost 0 bases, J lost 4 bases, and 4 bases stayed unmatched. This CDR3 spans 14 amino acids. The germline CDR1 and CDR2 sequences are SGHKS and YYEKEE (reference sequence). CDR3 residues: CASSLDRGLYEQYF. The CDR3, as DNA: TGTGCCAGCAGCTTGGACAGGGGATTGTACGAGCAGTACTTC.

This chain links TRBV28 with TRBJ2-5; D perhaps matches TRBD2 (6 bases). Per the germline V gene, CDR1 is MDHEN and CDR2 is SYDVKM. Trimming shortened V by 5 bases and J by 4 bases, and 20 bases separated the two germline ends. This CDR3 has 16 residues. The CDR3 loop is CASSEAGLDILETQYF. CDR3 nucleotides: TGTGCCAGCAGTGAGGCGGGACTCGACATCTTAGAGACCCAGTACTTC.

The rearrangement links TRBV19 to TRBJ2-1; 12 nucleotides line up with TRBD2. The length of the CDR3 is 14 residues. V dropped 6 bases and J dropped 7; count of bases not matched to a gene: 4. Germline V gene data show CDR1 as LNHDA and CDR2 as SQIVND (reference sequence). DNA for the CDR3: TGTGCCAGTAGACCTAGCGGGAGGGGGAATGAGCAGTTCTTC. It codes for CASRPSGRGNEQFF.

V usage is TRBV7-2 and J usage is TRBJ2-5, with D perhaps matching TRBD1 (5 bases). The germline CDR1 and CDR2 sequences are SGHTA and FQGNSA. The V end lost 4 bases, the J end lost 0 bases, and 12 bases lay between the germline ends. This CDR3 has 15 amino acids. In DNA form, the CDR3 reads TGTGCCAGCAGCTCCGGACAATTGTACCAAGAGACCCAGTACTTC. This translates into CASSSGQLYQETQYF.

The chain links TRBV4-1 to TRBJ1-5; D may be TRBD1 (6 bases). The CDR3 is made up of 15 amino acids. Between the trimmed V and J ends, which lost 4 bases and 2 bases, there was a span of 12 bases. Germline CDR1 is MGHRA and CDR2 is YSYEKL. The CDR3 loop is CASSRGADGNQPQHF. As DNA, the CDR3 is TGCGCCAGCAGCCGGGGGGCTGATGGCAATCAGCCCCAGCATTTT.

A few counts support this clone. This chain joins TRBV5-4 and TRBJ2-1; the match to TRBD2 covers 7 bases. From germline, CDR1 is SGHNT and CDR2 YYREEE (reference sequence). The CDR3 extends over 18 amino acids. The ends lost 4 bases at V and 4 bases at J; junction bases unmatched: 17. CDR3 region: CASSLDHDQLGGYNEQFF. CDR3 DNA sequence: TGTGCCAGCAGCCTTGATCACGACCAGTTGGGAGGGTACAATGAGCAGTTCTTC.

This clone was seen once. The chain combines TRBV7-2 with TRBJ2-4, with D maybe TRBD2 (6 bases). CDR1 is SGHTA, CDR2 FQGNSA, per germline. Trimming took off 1 base at V and 4 bases at J, with 11 bases between the two ends. The CDR3 consists of 15 residues. The CDR3 here is CASSLGDLGKNIQYF. The CDR3 nucleotides are TGTGCCAGCAGCTTAGGGGACTTAGGGAAAAACATTCAGTACTTC.

The chain links TRBV7-9 to TRBJ2-1; TRBD2 agrees at 8 bases. This CDR3 is 16 amino acids long. Germline loops: CDR1 SEHNR, CDR2 FQNEAQ (reference sequence). With 8 bases clipped from V and 3 bases from J, the junction kept 12 bases outside the gene matches. The CDR3 is CASSAAGGRFYNEQFF. The CDR3 DNA sequence: TGTGCCAGCTCGGCGGCGGGGGGAAGATTCTACAATGAGCAGTTCTTC.

This sequence joins TRBV30 and TRBJ1-1; D gene ambiguous. The CDR3 is made up of 12 amino acids. V was trimmed by 0 bases and J by 2 bases, leaving 4 bases between them. The germline V gene has CDR1 GTSNPN and CDR2 SVGIG (reference sequence). The CDR3, as DNA: TGTGCCTGGAGTGTACATAACACTGAAGCTTTCTTT. Protein: CAWSVHNTEAFF.

J is TRBJ1-2 and V is TRBV9; D is unresolved. This CDR3 contains 11 residues. From germline, CDR1 is SGDLS and CDR2 YYNGEE. Trimming removed 5 bases at V and 6 bases at J, with 8 bases between. The CDR3 DNA reads as TGTGCCAGCAGTGCCTGGGATGGCTACACCTTC. Encoded protein: CASSAWDGYTF.

The chain is built from TRBV19 and TRBJ1-5, with 7 bases identical to TRBD1. This CDR3 contains 17 residues. Unmatched junction bases numbered 9, after V lost 1 base and J lost 3 bases. Germline loops: CDR1 LNHDA, CDR2 SQIVND (reference sequence). CDR3 sequence reads: CASSIGGGQYSNQPQHF. As DNA, the CDR3 is TGTGCCAGTAGTATAGGGGGGGGACAGTACTCCAATCAGCCCCAGCATTTT.

The chain carries TRBV5-4 and TRBJ2-1; D gene ambiguous. Germline CDR1 is SGHNT and CDR2 is YYREEE (reference sequence). V lost 1 base and J lost 8, with 16 bases in between. This CDR3 spans 15 amino acids. The CDR3 nucleotides read TGTGCCAGCAGCTTGATAGCCTGGGGTAGGGATGAGCAGTTCTTC. It translates to CASSLIAWGRDEQFF. The full variable domain, rest sourced from reference TRBV5-4 and TRBJ2-1, is ETGVTQSPTHLIKTRGQQVTLRCSSQSGHNTVSWYQQALGQGPQFIFQYYREEENGRGNFPPRFSGLQFPNYSSELNVNALELDDSALYLCASSLIAWGRDEQFFGPGTRLTVL.

The chain links TRBV5-4 to TRBJ2-7; 7 positions match TRBD2. From germline, CDR1 is SGHNT and CDR2 YYREEE (reference sequence). CDR3 length: 15 amino acids. With V trimmed by 1 base and J by 3 bases, 7 bases remained unmatched. CDR3 nucleotides: TGTGCCAGCAGCTTGCTAGCGGAGCCTGTCTACGAGCAGTACTTC. This sequence encodes CASSLLAEPVYEQYF.

This chain connects TRBV27 to TRBJ2-5; D is possibly TRBD1 (6 bases). Germline V lookup: CDR1 MNHEY, CDR2 SMNVEV (reference sequence). The CDR3 consists of 15 residues. V was trimmed by 2 bases and J by 5 bases, leaving 15 bases between them. CDR3 DNA: TGTGCCAGCAGTTTAATATTTGGGGGCTGGGAGACCCAGTACTTC. Protein sequence: CASSLIFGGWETQYF.